Presented here are 12 T cell receptor beta chains from one specimen sequenced in a study of shared clonotypes between healthy human individuals. Clones were read by immunoSEQ multiplex PCR, and TCRdb kept only the in-frame ones, dropping some. The sample comprises about 2 million clones, approximately 95% of which are singletons, and approximately 1% rests with the top ten. The naive CD8 subset, CD45RO-negative cells positively selected for CCR7, excluded terminally differentiated effector memory CD45RA+ cells. Sequencing was done on a sample of naive CD8+ T cells sorted from blood. Every receptor here comes from a man aged 18 to 30 in good health.

The gene calls are TRBV4-1 and TRBJ2-7; the D call may be TRBD1 or TRBD2 (5 bases each). The length of the CDR3 is 14 residues. The germline V gene encodes CDR1 MGHRA and CDR2 YSYEKL. Between the trimmed V and J ends, which lost 0 bases and 5 bases, there was a span of 11 bases. Here the CDR3 DNA reads TGCGCCAGCAGCCAAGACGGGGCCTGGGACGAGCAGTACTTC. Translating gives CASSQDGAWDEQYF.

The chain carries TRBV27 and TRBJ2-7; 9 bases are a match to TRBD2. Trimming at V came to 5 bases and at J to 6 bases, leaving 14 bases not matched to a gene. Germline values: CDR1 MNHEY, CDR2 SMNVEV (reference sequence). The CDR3 is made up of 16 amino acids. The CDR3 DNA reads TGTGCCAGCAGTCCCCCTGGACTAGCGAGGGTAGGCGAGCAGTACTTC. It translates to CASSPPGLARVGEQYF.

In the case of this clone: This CDR3 is also generated by other DNA sequences in the sample. This chain uses TRBV15 with TRBJ1-3; D gene unclear. V was cut by 3 bases and J by 0 bases, with 9 bases left in between. The CDR3 is 15 residues long. CDR1 is LNHNV and CDR2 is YYDKDF in the germline V gene (reference sequence). In nucleotides, the CDR3 is TGTGCCACCAGCAGCGACCGGAGCTCTGGAAACACCATATATTTT. This codes for CATSSDRSSGNTIYF.

The rearrangement joins TRBV29-1 to TRBJ2-7; TRBD1 is a possible D gene (5 bases). V shed 4 bases and J shed 6 bases, with 19 bases lying between them. The CDR3 sequence is 14 residues long. Germline V gives CDR1 SQVTM, CDR2 ANQGSEA. The CDR3 is CSVAVRVGLSEQYF. The DNA of the CDR3 is TGCAGCGTTGCGGTCAGGGTTGGTCTCTCCGAGCAGTACTTC.

The chain uses TRBV15 and TRBJ2-5, with D unresolved. Germline values: CDR1 LNHNV, CDR2 YYDKDF (reference sequence). V was trimmed by 4 bases and J by 5 bases, leaving 11 bases between them. The CDR3 runs to 13 residues. The CDR3 region has the DNA TGTGCCACCAGCAACCCGCCCGGGGAGACCCAGTACTTC. It translates to CATSNPPGETQYF.

This clone appeared a single time. The rearrangement links TRBV5-5 to TRBJ2-3, with a tentative D call TRBD1 (5 bases). Germline CDR1 SGHKS, CDR2 YYEKEE (reference sequence). The CDR3 loop spans 16 amino acids. The V end was cut by 2 bases, the J end by 1 base, with 14 bases between. The DNA of the CDR3 is TGTGCCAGCAGCTTCCTCCCGGACACACGCACAGATACGCAGTATTTT. This translates into CASSFLPDTRTDTQYF.

The CDR3 DNA reads as TGTGCCAGCAGCTCGGGACTAGCGGTGAAATTTCAGTACTTC. Its protein is CASSSGLAVKFQYF. The chain combines TRBV11-2 with TRBJ2-4, with TRBD2 identical over 11 bases. The CDR3 sequence is 14 residues long. V lost 4 bases to trimming and J lost 11 bases; unmatched junction nucleotides: 7. Germline V gene sequence: CDR1 SGHAT, CDR2 FQNNGV.

The V and J genes are TRBV27 and TRBJ2-7; TRBD1 matches 9 bases. The CDR3 is 15 residues long. CDR1 and CDR2 from the germline V gene are MNHEY and SMNVEV (reference sequence). J was trimmed by 3 bases and V by 5 bases; bases with no gene match: 8. The CDR3 DNA reads as TGTGCCAGCAGTCCCGGGACAGGGTGGAACTACGAGCAGTACTTC. Amino acids: CASSPGTGWNYEQYF.

For this clone: The same CDR3 is also encoded by other DNA sequences in this sample. The chain carries TRBV6-1 and TRBJ1-4; 7 bases match TRBD1. CDR1 and CDR2 (germline): MNHNS, SASEGT. The CDR3 consists of 15 residues. With V trimmed by 2 bases and J by 2 bases, 2 bases remained unmatched. The CDR3, as DNA: TGTGCCAGCAGTGAAACAGGGGCTACTAATGAAAAACTGTTTTTT. Residues: CASSETGATNEKLFF.

Of note for this clone: Other DNA variants within this sample encode the same CDR3. The gene calls are TRBV7-9 and TRBJ1-1, with 9 bases aligning to TRBD1. V dropped 5 bases and J dropped 4; count of bases not matched to a gene: 8. The CDR3 sequence is 15 residues long. CDR1 is SEHNR, CDR2 FQNEAQ, per germline (reference sequence). The CDR3 bases are TGTGCCAGCAGCCCCAGGACAGGGGTTCGCACTGAAGCTTTCTTT. The encoded protein is CASSPRTGVRTEAFF.

The chain links TRBV6-6 to TRBJ2-7, with D tentatively TRBD1 or TRBD2 (7 bases each). V shed 8 bases and J shed 6 bases, with 17 bases lying between them. Germline V gene data show CDR1 as MNHNY and CDR2 as SVGAGI (reference sequence). CDR3 size: 13 residues. CDR3 residues: CASAGDPGGEQYF. The CDR3 DNA is TGTGCCAGCGCGGGGGACCCAGGGGGCGAGCAGTACTTC.

J is TRBJ1-5 and V is TRBV2; maybe TRBD1 (6 bases). From germline, CDR1 is SNHLY and CDR2 FYNNEI. V lost 7 bases, J lost 1 base, and 14 bases lay in between. The CDR3 is 15 amino acids. As DNA, the CDR3 is TGTGCCAGCATTGAGGGGACATCGAGCAATCAGCCCCAGCATTTT. The encoded protein is CASIEGTSSNQPQHF. Based on the CDR3 plus reference TRBV2 and TRBJ1-5, the full variable domain is EPEVTQTPSHQVTQMGQEVILRCVPISNHLYFYWYRQILGQKVEFLVSFYNNEISEKSEIFDDQFSVERPDGSNFTLKIRSTKLEDSAMYFCASIEGTSSNQPQHFGDGTRLSIL.